Presented here are 11 T cell receptor beta chains from one specimen sequenced in a study of T-cell memory formation after mild COVID-19. TCRdb reprocessed the 5' RACE reads via MiXCR and lists one record per CDR3 protein. Among 400,000 or so distinct CDR3 sequences listed, over 15% were seen once. The specimen sequenced was PBMCs or a T cell subset sorted from them (not recorded which). The receptors here all came from an adult woman who had mild COVID-19 (a few samples of this study predate the infection). Cell type and time point are not known.

This clonotype turned up a few times. V gene TRBV9 combines with J gene TRBJ2-4, with 14 bases lining up with TRBD2. Unmatched junction bases numbered 7, after V lost 3 bases and J lost 8 bases. Germline V gene lookup returns CDR1 SGDLS and CDR2 YYNGEE. CDR3 length: 16 amino acids. The DNA for the CDR3 is TGTGCCAGCAGCGGGGGGACTAGCGGGAGAAATGACATTCAGTACTTC. Translated, it gives CASSGGTSGRNDIQYF. Complete variable domain (other parts from reference TRBV9 and TRBJ2-4): DSGVTQTPKHLITATGQRVTLRCSPRSGDLSVYWYQQSLDQGLQFLIQYYNGEERAKGNILERFSAQQFPDLHSELNLSSLELGDSALYFCASSGGTSGRNDIQYFGAGTRLSVL.

This sequence joins TRBV16 and TRBJ2-7; D possibly matches TRBD1 or TRBD2 (5 bases each). V shed 0 bases and J shed 2 bases, with 17 bases lying between them. CDR3 length: 17 amino acids. The V gene's germline CDR1 is KGHSY and CDR2 FQNENV. CDR3 loop: CASSQSKYWQGAYEQYF. The CDR3, as DNA: TGTGCCAGCAGCCAATCTAAGTATTGGCAGGGAGCCTACGAGCAGTACTTC.

In its sample, this clonotype was seen a few times. The chain links TRBV7-9 to TRBJ1-4; D is unresolved. V lost 2 bases, J lost 1 base, and 8 bases lay in between. The CDR3 has 15 amino acids. Germline V gene data show CDR1 as SEHNR and CDR2 as FQNEAQ (reference sequence). In DNA form, the CDR3 reads TGTGCCAGCAGCTTAAGTTTAGAAACTAATGAAAAACTGTTTTTT. Its protein is CASSLSLETNEKLFF.

This chain joins TRBV7-2 and TRBJ2-2, with D possibly matching TRBD1 (6 bases). Per germline, CDR1 SGHTA and CDR2 FQGNSA. V was pared by 7 bases and J by 1 base, with 10 bases between. The CDR3 loop spans 14 amino acids. The CDR3 coding sequence is TGTGCCAGCACACGGACAGTGAACACCGGGGAGCTGTTTTTT. The encoded protein is CASTRTVNTGELFF.

The chain recombines TRBV7-9 with TRBJ2-1; D call uncertain. Trimming removed 5 bases at V and 7 bases at J, with 12 bases between. Germline V gives CDR1 SEHNR, CDR2 FQNEAQ (reference sequence). The CDR3 has 13 amino acids. The CDR3 coding sequence is TGTGCCAGCAGCACGGGCCCCTTGAATGAGCAGTTCTTC. Protein sequence: CASSTGPLNEQFF.

This clonotype was seen a handful of times. V gene TRBV29-1 combines with J gene TRBJ1-4; 11 bases align to TRBD1. The V and J ends lost 7 bases and 7 bases, in that order; junction bases with no gene match: 11. The CDR3 is 15 residues long. The germline V gene has CDR1 SQVTM and CDR2 ANQGSEA. CDR3 protein: CSGAEGTGGGEKLFF. The DNA of the CDR3 is TGCAGCGGCGCCGAAGGGACAGGGGGGGGTGAAAAACTGTTTTTT.

This clonotype was found a few times. V is TRBV7-2 and J is TRBJ1-1; D uncertain. The CDR3 has 15 amino acids. Trimming took 2 bases from V and 6 from J, leaving 16 bases between them. Germline CDR1 reads SGHTA; CDR2 reads FQGNSA. CDR3 sequence reads: CASSLSLGGRAEAFF. The CDR3, as DNA: TGTGCCAGCAGCTTAAGTTTAGGAGGGCGCGCTGAAGCTTTCTTT.

This clonotype occurred a few times. The chain recombines TRBV12-3 or TRBV12-4 with TRBJ1-1; D unclear. The CDR3 has 14 amino acids. Trimming left V 4 bases short and J 4 bases short, with 13 bases between. CDR3 DNA: TGTGCCAGCAGTTATGGGGAAGTAAGCACTGAAGCTTTCTTT. Protein: CASSYGEVSTEAFF.

This clonotype was found many times. The genes are TRBV12-3 or TRBV12-4 and TRBJ1-1, with D possibly being TRBD1 (6 bases). V dropped 2 bases and J dropped 1 base, with 8 bases sitting between them. The CDR3 is 14 amino acids. CDR3 amino acids: CASSLSQGNTEAFF. CDR3 DNA: TGTGCCAGCAGTTTATCACAGGGGAACACTGAAGCTTTCTTT.

This clonotype has only a few counts. This rearrangement joins TRBV20-1 to TRBJ2-3; maybe TRBD2 (8 bases). CDR3 length: 16 residues. Germline lookup yields CDR1 DFQATT and CDR2 SNEGSKA (reference sequence). V lost 2 bases and J lost 7, with 22 bases in between. This CDR3 is CSARNAGTRGGNTQYF. The CDR3 coding sequence is TGCAGTGCTAGAAACGCCGGGACTAGAGGGGGCAATACGCAGTATTTT.

This clonotype has just a few counts. The chain combines TRBV12-3 or TRBV12-4 with TRBJ1-2; D is uncertain. V dropped 7 bases and J dropped 3 bases, with 12 bases sitting between them. The CDR3 is made up of 13 amino acids. The CDR3 nucleotides are TGTGCCAGCACCTTAGGACCGTACTATGGCTACACCTTC. It translates to CASTLGPYYGYTF.